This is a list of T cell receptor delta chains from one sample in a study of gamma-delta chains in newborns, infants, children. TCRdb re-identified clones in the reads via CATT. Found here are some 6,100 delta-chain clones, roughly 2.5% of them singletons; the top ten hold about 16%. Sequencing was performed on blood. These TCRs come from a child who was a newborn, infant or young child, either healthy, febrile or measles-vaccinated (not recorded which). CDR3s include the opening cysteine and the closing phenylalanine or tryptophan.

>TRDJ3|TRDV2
CACDTAWGTSSWDTRQMFF
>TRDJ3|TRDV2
CACDKVLGDTRGSWDTRQMFF
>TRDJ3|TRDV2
CACDSTGGYAPRSWDTRQMFF
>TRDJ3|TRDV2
CACDTVGGWDTRQMFF
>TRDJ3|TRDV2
CACDPLGERSWDTRQMFF
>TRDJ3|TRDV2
CACDTVLGDTQGSWDTRQMFF
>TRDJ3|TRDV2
CACGTVGDTRWGSWDTRQMFF
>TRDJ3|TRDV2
CACDRLGASSWDTRQMFF
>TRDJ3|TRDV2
CACDKVLGESSWDTRQMFF
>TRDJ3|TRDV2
CACDTVLGGLSWDTRQMFF
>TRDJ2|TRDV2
CACDTWGITAQLFF
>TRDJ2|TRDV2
CACDKWGVTAQLFF
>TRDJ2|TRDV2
CASDSYWGIREAAAQPFF
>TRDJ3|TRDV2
CACDSTGGYSWDTRQMFF
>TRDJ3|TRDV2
CACDKLGDTGSWDTRQMFF
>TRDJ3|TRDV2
CACDTGGYLSSRDTRQMFF
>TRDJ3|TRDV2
CACDRVLGDTPWDTRQMFF
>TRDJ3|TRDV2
CACDTGGYNSWDTRQMFF
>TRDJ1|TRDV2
CACDTLGDTREYTDKLIF
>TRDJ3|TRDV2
CACDTAWGIRGSWDTRQMFF
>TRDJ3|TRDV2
CARDPVLGDTQDWDTRQMFF
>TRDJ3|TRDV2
CACDLLGDRSSWDTRQMFF
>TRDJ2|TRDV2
CARDTLGEALAAQLFF
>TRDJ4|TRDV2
CACDTVGDTHRPLIF
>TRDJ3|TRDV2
CACDTVVGAWDTRQMFF